These 32 T cell receptor beta chains share one sample of origin, sequenced in a study of blood T cell repertoires in COVID-19. Sequenced by immunoSEQ multiplex PCR; TCRdb stores in-frame clones only, minus some. The table includes 200,000 to 250,000 clones, approximately 85% detected once. The specimen was peripheral blood. All receptors come from a woman between 65 and 79 years old with COVID-19, enrolled during active disease.

The chain employs TRBV7-8 and TRBJ2-3, with no clear D. Germline V lookup: CDR1 SGHVS, CDR2 FQNEAQ. The CDR3 loop spans 14 amino acids. Trimming pared 3 bases from V and 5 bases from J, leaving 12 bases between. The CDR3 DNA is TGTGCCAGCAGCTTGCGCAGCGAAAGAGATACGCAGTATTTT. It is translated as CASSLRSERDTQYF.

The chain joins TRBV7-6 to TRBJ1-1, with D hard to call. With 5 bases removed from V and 0 bases from J, the gap between germline ends came to 13 bases. CDR3 length equals 15 residues. Germline V gene lookup returns CDR1 SGHVS and CDR2 FNYEAQ. In DNA form, the CDR3 reads TGTGCCAGCAGCGAAAACATAGACATGAACACTGAAGCTTTCTTT. Protein: CASSENIDMNTEAFF.

The V call is TRBV5-1, the J call TRBJ1-1; 12 nucleotides align to TRBD1. The CDR3 spans 16 residues. Trimming took 0 bases from V and 4 from J; bases not matched to a gene: 4. From germline, CDR1 is SGHRS and CDR2 YFSETQ. The DNA of the CDR3 is TGCGCCAGCAGCTTGGATGGGACAGGGGGCCTCACTGAAGCTTTCTTT. Translation: CASSLDGTGGLTEAFF.

J is TRBJ1-2 and V is TRBV6-5, with 8 bases identical to TRBD1. The junction had 10 bases not matched to a gene; V was cut back by 2 bases and J by 8 bases. This CDR3 is 15 amino acids long. Germline V gene sequence: CDR1 MNHEY, CDR2 SVGAGI. Here the CDR3 DNA reads TGTGCCAGCAGTTACATCCTTGGGACAGGAAAAGGCTACACCTTC. It translates to CASSYILGTGKGYTF.

The rearrangement links TRBV6-6 to TRBJ2-3, with TRBD2 identical over 15 bases. The germline CDR1 and CDR2 sequences are MNHNY and SVGAGI (reference sequence). V was pared by 5 bases and J by 5 bases, with 8 bases of the junction left unmatched. This CDR3 is 17 amino acids long. The CDR3 spells CASSPTGTSGRKDTQYF. CDR3 bases: TGTGCCAGCAGTCCTACTGGGACTAGCGGGAGGAAAGATACGCAGTATTTT.

The V gene is TRBV6-5, the J gene TRBJ1-2; 8 bases line up with TRBD1. Germline loops: CDR1 MNHEY, CDR2 SVGAGI. This CDR3 comprises 14 residues. The V segment lost 6 bases and the J segment 8 bases; nucleotides outside the gene matches: 11. For the CDR3, the DNA is TGTGCCAGCAGCTCCACCGGACAGGGTCGCGGCTACACCTTC. It specifies CASSSTGQGRGYTF.

V is TRBV11-1 and J is TRBJ1-3, with 7 bases lining up with TRBD1. This CDR3 is 14 amino acids long. Germline V gene lookup returns CDR1 SGHAT and CDR2 FQDESV (reference sequence). Trimming took 4 bases from V and 8 from J; bases not matched to a gene: 8. In DNA form, the CDR3 reads TGTGCCAGCAGCTCAGGGGGTCTCGGCGACACCATATATTTT. Residues: CASSSGGLGDTIYF.

This chain links TRBV20-1 with TRBJ1-1; D possibly corresponds to TRBD1 (6 bases). V lost 3 bases and J 5 bases, leaving 13 bases between the germline ends. This CDR3 is 13 amino acids long. CDR1 and CDR2 (germline): DFQATT, SNEGSKA (reference sequence). CDR3 sequence: CSASQGILTEAFF. The CDR3 bases are TGCAGTGCTAGTCAGGGGATCTTAACTGAAGCTTTCTTT.

The V gene is TRBV29-1, the J gene TRBJ1-2, with TRBD1 matching 10 bases. V was pared by 7 bases and J by 8 bases, with 7 bases of the junction left unmatched. CDR3 length: 12 amino acids. Germline assignment: CDR1 SQVTM and CDR2 ANQGSEA. As DNA, the CDR3 is TGCAGCGAGACCGGGACAGGGGTCGGCTACACCTTC. This sequence encodes CSETGTGVGYTF.

This clone turned up a few times. CDR3 DNA: TGTGCCATCAGCCCTGGAGGGGCCGGGTCACCCCTCCACTTT. Protein product: CAISPGGAGSPLHF. The chain uses TRBV10-3 and TRBJ1-6; D might be TRBD1 (5 bases). The CDR3 spans 14 residues. Deletions cut 6 bases from V and 10 bases from J, with 16 bases between. CDR1 and CDR2 (germline): ENHRY, SYGVKD.

The CDR3 is CASSVDRGSYNEQFF. The CDR3 DNA reads TGTGCCAGCAGCGTTGACAGGGGGAGCTACAATGAGCAGTTCTTC. The chain combines TRBV9 with TRBJ2-1, with 9 bases aligning to TRBD1. The CDR3 is 15 residues long. Per germline, CDR1 SGDLS and CDR2 YYNGEE. The trim removed 2 bases at V and 3 bases at J, leaving 3 bases unmatched.

Comments on this clone: This CDR3 is also generated by other DNA sequences in the sample. The chain recombines TRBV5-6 with TRBJ1-5, with no clear D. Germline CDR1 reads SGHDT; CDR2 reads YYEEEE. Trimming cost V 1 base and J 2 bases, with 7 bases left between them. The CDR3 has 14 residues. CDR3 amino acids: CASSLRSGNQPQHF. The CDR3 bases are TGTGCCAGCAGCTTGAGGAGCGGCAATCAGCCCCAGCATTTT.

The rearrangement uses TRBV27 and TRBJ2-7; D remains ambiguous. V was shortened by 7 bases and J by 2 bases, with 15 bases between the two germline ends. Germline CDR1 is MNHEY and CDR2 is SMNVEV (reference sequence). This CDR3 contains 14 residues. CDR3 amino acids: CASTDGSRPYEQYF. For the CDR3, the DNA is TGTGCCAGCACCGACGGTAGCCGACCCTACGAGCAGTACTTC.

This clone has a handful of counts. This sequence joins TRBV6-5 and TRBJ2-7; the match to TRBD2 covers 10 bases. Germline V lookup: CDR1 MNHEY, CDR2 SVGAGI. The V gene end was trimmed by 0 bases and the J gene end by 5 bases; junction bases not matched to a gene: 4. The CDR3 is 15 amino acids. CDR3 in amino acids: CASSYSTSGIDEQYF. CDR3 nucleotides: TGTGCCAGCAGTTACTCTACTAGCGGGATTGACGAGCAGTACTTC.

The rearrangement uses TRBV5-1 and TRBJ2-3, with 11 bases matching TRBD2. Germline lookup yields CDR1 SGHRS and CDR2 YFSETQ. Unmatched junction bases numbered 6, after V lost 7 bases and J lost 2 bases. The CDR3 runs 15 residues. CDR3 DNA: TGCGCCAGCTATTTAGCGGGAGGGCCCACAGATACGCAGTATTTT. This gives the protein CASYLAGGPTDTQYF.

This clone was detected only once. The chain joins TRBV5-6 to TRBJ1-1; tentatively, D is TRBD1 (5 bases). The CDR3 has 15 residues. Germline V gene data show CDR1 as SGHDT and CDR2 as YYEEEE. Trimming left V 4 bases short and J 0 bases short, with 13 bases between. The CDR3 reads CASSGTRAMNTEAFF. CDR3 in DNA: TGTGCCAGCAGCGGTACCAGGGCTATGAACACTGAAGCTTTCTTT.

J is TRBJ2-7 and V is TRBV9, with TRBD2 identical over 11 bases. After removal of 2 bases from V and 5 bases from J, the junction contained 3 bases not matched to a gene. The CDR3 runs 14 residues. Germline CDR1 and CDR2: SGDLS and YYNGEE. As DNA, the CDR3 is TGTGCCAGCAGCGTTAGCGGGAGGGGCGACGAGCAGTACTTC. It is translated as CASSVSGRGDEQYF.

The chain joins TRBV4-3 to TRBJ1-1, with D possibly being TRBD1 (5 bases). This CDR3 region has 16 residues. V was cut by 1 base and J by 4 bases, with 16 bases left in between. Germline lookup yields CDR1 LGHNA and CDR2 YSLEER. The CDR3 sequence is CASSQGGSVPSTEAFF. In DNA form, the CDR3 reads TGCGCCAGCAGCCAAGGGGGCTCGGTCCCCAGCACTGAAGCTTTCTTT.

The chain links TRBV5-4 to TRBJ2-3; 9 bases align to TRBD2. The V segment lost 1 base and the J segment 4 bases; nucleotides outside the gene matches: 4. Germline assignment: CDR1 SGHNT and CDR2 YYREEE (reference sequence). The CDR3 spans 15 residues. CDR3 amino acids: CASSLWGGRADTQYF. The DNA for the CDR3 is TGTGCCAGCAGCTTGTGGGGCGGGAGGGCAGATACGCAGTATTTT.

CDR3 DNA: TGTGCCAGCAGTGTCCATCAAGCAGGCGCCAACTCATATGGCTACACCTTC. The encoded protein is CASSVHQAGANSYGYTF. This chain uses TRBV6-2 or TRBV6-3 with TRBJ1-2; D uncertain. The CDR3 loop spans 17 amino acids. The germline CDR1 and CDR2 sequences are MNHEY and SVGEGT. With 5 bases removed from V and 5 bases from J, the gap between germline ends came to 24 bases.

V is TRBV4-1 and J is TRBJ1-1; D is uncertain. Germline V CDR1 and CDR2: MGHRA, YSYEKL. Trimming cost V 4 bases and J 2 bases, with 8 bases left between them. The CDR3 runs to 13 residues. The CDR3 here is CASSLTENTEAFF. The CDR3 region has the DNA TGCGCCAGCAGCCTTACAGAAAACACTGAAGCTTTCTTT.

This chain connects TRBV30 to TRBJ2-7; D remains ambiguous. The CDR3 loop spans 11 amino acids. V gave up 4 bases and J gave up 6 bases, with 10 bases separating them. CDR1 is GTSNPN, CDR2 SVGIG, per germline (reference sequence). The CDR3 DNA reads TGTGCCTGGACAGGTTCGTCCGAGCAGTACTTC. Amino acids: CAWTGSSEQYF.

This rearrangement joins TRBV21-1 to TRBJ2-3; TRBD1 was called by the table and not checked on the DNA. TRBV21-1 is recorded as a pseudogene. The CDR3 runs 15 residues. The CDR3 DNA reads TGTGCCCAGGATGCCGGGACAGGGAACACAGATACGCAGTATTTT. Translating gives CAQDAGTGNTDTQYF.

CDR3 bases: TGTGCCAGCAGCTCGCTGGCCCCCTACGAGCAGTACTTC. This encodes CASSSLAPYEQYF. The V and J genes are TRBV7-2 and TRBJ2-7; D gene unclear. This CDR3 comprises 13 residues. Trimming stripped 4 bases from V and 2 bases from J, with 9 bases between. Germline CDR1 and CDR2: SGHTA and FQGNSA.

The CDR3 sequence is CASSVGPRGEYEQYF. CDR3 nucleotides: TGTGCCAGCAGCGTAGGCCCCAGGGGGGAATACGAGCAGTACTTC. The chain links TRBV9 to TRBJ2-7; D may be TRBD1 (7 bases). The CDR3 runs to 15 residues. The germline V and J ends were trimmed by 0 bases and 4 bases, with 14 bases remaining between them. Per germline, CDR1 SGDLS and CDR2 YYNGEE.

CDR3 DNA: TGTGCCAGCAGCTTAGTTAACGGGAACACCTACGAGCAGTACTTC. Its protein product is CASSLVNGNTYEQYF. The chain uses TRBV7-2 and TRBJ2-7; maybe TRBD2 (5 bases). Trimming took 1 base from V and 2 from J, leaving 12 bases between them. This CDR3 has 15 residues. Germline CDR1 and CDR2: SGHTA and FQGNSA.

Turning to this clone: Other DNA sequences in the sample encode the same CDR3. The chain recombines TRBV5-5 with TRBJ1-2; 8 bases line up with TRBD1. V lost 3 bases and J lost 4; bases outside the gene matches: 8. Germline CDR1 reads SGHKS; CDR2 reads YYEKEE (reference sequence). The CDR3 is made up of 15 amino acids. This CDR3 is CASSSRQGPLYGYTF. DNA for the CDR3: TGTGCCAGCAGCTCGCGACAGGGGCCCCTCTATGGCTACACCTTC.

J is TRBJ2-7 and V is TRBV9, with 13 positions matching TRBD2. Trimming removed 4 bases from V and 0 bases from J; junction bases left unmatched: 7. The length of the CDR3 is 17 residues. The germline V gene has CDR1 SGDLS and CDR2 YYNGEE. The CDR3: CASSSDGTSGDSYEQYF. CDR3 nucleotide sequence: TGTGCCAGCAGCTCGGATGGGACTAGCGGGGACTCCTACGAGCAGTACTTC.

The genes are TRBV6-2 or TRBV6-3 and TRBJ2-2, with TRBD2 identical over 8 bases. V shed 2 bases, J shed 3 bases, and the junction held 8 bases outside the gene matches. The germline gives CDR1 MNHEY, CDR2 SVGEGT. There are 17 residues in the CDR3. In nucleotides, the CDR3 is TGTGCCAGCAGTTACACCCTAACTAGCGGATACACCGGGGAGCTGTTTTTT. This translates into CASSYTLTSGYTGELFF.

CDR3 region: CASSLGQGAFAQETQYF. The CDR3 bases are TGTGCCAGCAGCTTAGGGCAGGGGGCTTTCGCCCAAGAGACCCAGTACTTC. The V call is TRBV7-8, the J call TRBJ2-5, with 8 positions matching TRBD1. Germline V gene sequence: CDR1 SGHVS, CDR2 FQNEAQ. CDR3 length equals 17 residues. V lost 1 base, J lost 1 base, and 8 bases stayed unmatched.

The chain uses TRBV5-1 and TRBJ1-4; tentative D call: TRBD1 (5 bases). The length of the CDR3 is 17 residues. Trimming cost V 0 bases and J 8 bases, with 20 bases left between them. Per the germline V gene, CDR1 is SGHRS and CDR2 is YFSETQ. The CDR3 protein is CASSLGQNLLLGEKLFF. CDR3 coding DNA: TGCGCCAGCAGCTTGGGACAGAACTTGCTCCTCGGCGAAAAACTGTTTTTT.

This clone was found a few times. V usage is TRBV2 and J usage is TRBJ2-2; the D gene is possibly TRBD1 (5 bases). The CDR3 covers 12 residues. The V gene's germline CDR1 is SNHLY and CDR2 FYNNEI. Trimming took off 7 bases at V and 8 bases at J, with 11 bases between the two ends. CDR3 region: CASIPRVGELFF. In DNA form, the CDR3 reads TGTGCCAGCATTCCCAGGGTAGGGGAGCTGTTTTTT.